This T cell receptor beta chain was found in a study of cytomegalovirus exposure and HLA in healthy donors (dated by TCRdb to 2016 to 2017). As for the study more broadly: According to an earlier analysis of a few hundred of the donors, about 190 million T cells yielded 117 million unique TCR beta sequences and approximately 300 Gb of sequence data. About 280 gigabases of sequencing data and 70 million to 95 million unique TCR sequences made up an early release that covered approximately 650 HLA-typed donors. The genetic ancestry cluster associated with self-reported Caucasian donors included 81% of the 398 genotyped donors. The aim of the study was to test whether cataloging public T cell receptors could identify signatures of past pathogen exposure. Using immunosequencing, the study profiled T cell repertoires from about 610 subjects and related those repertoires to cytomegalovirus serostatus. In addition to the first cohort of 650 to 800 subjects, a separate validation cohort of some 120 different subjects was used. High-throughput TCR immunosequencing, statistical association of individual TCRs with disease status, and machine learning were combined to predict cytomegalovirus infection status. In a later analysis, previously published TCR beta repertoires from roughly 710 donors were re-analyzed and high-resolution HLA genotyping was added so that TCR occurrence patterns could be studied. The later analysis used no new phenotypic data to find candidate immune exposures, relying instead on TCR beta sequences and their occurrence across donors. To decide whether each TCR beta V gene segment behaved as functional or pseudogenic, an earlier analysis of fewer than 750 of the donors relied on high-throughput TCR beta sequencing. Donor age, sex, ethnicity and CMV serostatus were compiled together with the repertoire data. Genome-wide SNP genotypes for about 55% of the roughly 670 donors were used in a later genetic analysis, which treated that subset as a discovery cohort. All discovery cohort repertoires had been generated on a single sequencing platform. HLA typing included class I and class II loci at four-digit resolution. Typing coverage varied by locus: roughly 629-640 donors for A, B, C, DRB1 and DQB1; roughly 510 for DQA1; nearly 610 for DPA1; around 450 for DPB1. Because of strong linkage in the cohort, 5 or 6 DR-DQ haplotypes were treated as single units for association and clustering. Across under 500 genotyped donors of the cohort, an average of about 220,000 unique TCR beta nucleotide sequences per donor were sequenced, and 15% to 20% of those sequences were non-productive.

The library relied on the immunoSEQ multiplex PCR assay. For the multiplex PCR, a mixture combining 60 forward primers for TCR Vbeta segments and 13 reverse primers for TCR Jbeta segments was used. The CDR3 region of rearranged TCR beta genes was amplified from genomic DNA by a multiplex PCR assay. The Illumina HiSeq System was used to sequence the amplified TCR beta libraries as 87-base-pair reads. As for the original processing: In a later analysis, 70 million to 95 million unique TCR beta chains were counted across the approximately 620 repertoires, and roughly 11 million of these chains were shared by at least two donors. To remove PCR and sequencing errors, raw reads were error-corrected and collapsed into unique sequences using a nearest-neighbor algorithm that merged closely related sequences. CDR3 sequences were aligned to IMGT reference sequences to assign V, D and J gene segments. Each retained sequence needed at least a six-nucleotide match to both a V gene segment and a J gene segment. A rearrangement was called productive if the CDR3 had no stop codons and remained in frame with V and J, and every other rearrangement was called non-productive. CDR3 was defined by IMGT convention, running from the second conserved V-encoded cysteine to the conserved J-encoded phenylalanine. Sequences without an unambiguous match to a single V gene segment were excluded from the earlier analysis of a few hundred of the donors. An earlier analysis of 450 to 650 of the donors called V segments functional above 56.7% productive rearrangements and segregating when the between-donor standard deviation exceeded 5%. To diagnose cytomegalovirus status from the catalog of TCR beta chain sequences, a statistical classification framework was built. A later analysis assigned V and J genes by comparing TCR nucleotide sequences with IMGT/GENE-DB human TR gene sequences. A later analysis assigned CDR3 sequences and most-parsimonious VDJ recombination scenarios with the TCRdist pipeline. In a later analysis, each TCR beta chain was defined by its CDR3 amino acid sequence together with its V-gene family, and reads lacking a unique V-gene family were excluded. As a way to deal with suspected cross-contamination and a sequencing artifact, a later analysis dropped 640 or so nucleotide sequences that were highly shared and had low generation probability. In a later analysis, a clonal expansion index was calculated for each public chain from normalized within-repertoire ranks of inferred template counts. A later analysis computed generation probabilities with a VDJ recombination model fitted to out-of-frame rearrangements, and checked the results against IGoR. In a later analysis, hypergeometric tests were used to score TCR-TCR, TCR-HLA and TCR-CMV co-occurrence, with a repertoire-size bias correction applied to TCR pairs. A later analysis estimated false discovery rates by permuting HLA or CMV assignments 20 times. In a later analysis, co-occurring TCRs were grouped using DBSCAN, and TCRdist sequence similarity was added for clustering within HLA-allele-positive subsets. Co-occurrence clustering excluded repertoires with fewer than 30,000 or more than 120,000 public chains, plus five with anomalous nucleotide sharing. This is the immuneACCESS table as TCRdb keeps it, with only in-frame sequences that have V and J called. A part of the clones is gone; compared with another copy, unresolved V genes explain less than half, and the rest is unexplained. D and trimming come from the DNA, and the V and J calls and clone size come from that table. Here the sample has 150,000 to 200,000 clones; about 83% occur a single time. The ten largest clonotypes hold about 5.6% of the sample.

The cohort was made up of roughly 670 healthy bone marrow donors. At the time of sampling, every cohort member was nominally healthy, though immune exposures that went unrecorded were likely present. The donor tested CMV seropositive and was one of the 289 seropositive cohort members. A peripheral blood sample was collected from each donor, and TCR beta sequencing was performed on peripheral blood mononuclear cells. Genomic DNA extraction from the blood cell samples was performed with the Qiagen DNeasy Blood Extraction Kit. Broad study findings and their caveats: In a later analysis, several top co-occurrence clusters were reported to appear linked to parvovirus B19, influenza, CMV and Epstein-Barr virus. A later analysis found that HLA-associated TCR beta chains were more clonally expanded and had lower generation probabilities than equally common non-associated chains. An earlier analysis of approximately 570 of the donors showed that most TCR beta V segments appeared in productive rearrangements either about 87% or about 30% of the time, which broadly matched IMGT annotations. Most CMV-associated TCR beta chains appeared to be HLA-restricted in a later analysis, and the HLA associations seemed to be driven largely by CMV exposure. Immune exposure information for the cohort was limited to CMV serostatus. The authors suggested that the approach could potentially be generalized to other disease states and immunological phenotypes. A later analysis found that TCR association rates varied across HLA loci, with DRB1 alleles showing the most associated TCRs and HLA-C alleles the fewest. Roughly uniform sequencing depth across donors was assumed in presence/absence analyses, although this assumption may not hold. A further reported finding was that TCR beta sequences accurately predicted the HLA-A and HLA-B alleles for most subjects in the first cohort. In vitro tests confirmed that three of the cytomegalovirus-associated TCR beta chains recognize cytomegalovirus antigens. The study gave a list of around 170 TCR beta chains associated with cytomegalovirus. Most TCR sequences were seen in very few donors, while some public TCRs were found in many individuals. Fewer than 20 rarely observed V segments, including chromosome 9 orphons, were excluded from the earlier analysis of some 590 of the donors because counts were too low. Linkage disequilibrium might explain the correlated functional status among segregating V segments, but an unknown experimental factor could not be ruled out. A cluster of highly shared sequence variants was judged likely to be a technical artifact of the sequencing pipeline. In a later analysis, some 17,000 TCR beta sequences were associated with specific HLA alleles at a false discovery rate of 0.05. Only TCR beta chains were sequenced in this cohort, and the absence of alpha or paired-chain data limited detectable features. The classifier was reported to diagnose cytomegalovirus status with high specificity and sensitivity in both the original and validation cohorts. Because the 87-base-pair reads could not distinguish some IMGT-functional V segments, including TRBV6-2 and TRBV6-3, those segments were excluded. Because some donors lacked HLA typing at each locus, the association tests relied only on the typed subset. When HLA alleles, especially DR and DQ, strongly co-occurred, TCR associations were difficult to assign to individual alleles. A later genetic analysis associated a missense DCLRE1C variant with V-gene and J-gene trimming of TCR beta chains, and an independent cohort replicated the association. In a later genetic analysis, fewer N-insertions in productive TCRs were reported among donors in an Asian-associated ancestry cluster than the roughly 640-donor mean.

The CDR3 runs 13 amino acids, cysteine and phenylalanine included. CDR3 DNA only is kept here, 39 bases in frame from base 1. The junction carries 13 bases between V and J, which are trimmed by 11 bases and 2 bases respectively. The germline V gene (reference sequence) yields MNHNY for CDR1 and SVGAGI for CDR2. Of note for this clone: It lacks a known antigen. Base-call qualities are not available, and no considerably larger clone is one nucleotide away.

Input material: PBMCs. The receptor's source is a young woman in good health and CMV-seropositive. In this chain, TRBV6-6 is recombined with TRBJ2-1; TRBD1 is possibly the D segment (6 matching bases). The sequenced DNA is TGTGCCTCGTGGGGGCCTGCCTACAATGAGCAGTTCTTC. It translates to CASWGPAYNEQFF.